This TCR beta chain emerged from a study of Graves' ophthalmopathy and Graves' hyperthyroidism. Study outcomes and limitations: A majority of expanded thyroid clonotypes exceeding 0.001 frequency were likewise present in blood.

PBMCs had their origin in fresh peripheral blood (over 8.5 ml). Researchers took RNA transcripts and amplified TCR beta CDR3 regions from them. Second-round multiplex PCR came after first-round RT-PCR with HTBI primers. TCRdb re-derived calls from the multiplex PCR reads in MiXCR, one entry per CDR3 protein. In the table there are fewer than 400,000 distinct CDR3 sequences, around 20% of which are singletons. This clonotype was counted only a few times. What it binds is not known. This CDR3 region has 14 residues. Germline lookup yields CDR1 MDHEN and CDR2 SYDVKM. V lost 2 bases and J lost 7, with 12 bases in between.

This chain uses TRBV28 with TRBJ1-5, with D possibly matching TRBD1 (5 bases). The sequenced material came from peripheral blood. The receptor was isolated from a woman under 30 with Graves' ophthalmopathy. The CDR3 here is CASSLGGDYQPQHF. CDR3 bases: TGTGCCAGCAGTTTAGGCGGGGACTACCAGCCCCAGCATTTT.